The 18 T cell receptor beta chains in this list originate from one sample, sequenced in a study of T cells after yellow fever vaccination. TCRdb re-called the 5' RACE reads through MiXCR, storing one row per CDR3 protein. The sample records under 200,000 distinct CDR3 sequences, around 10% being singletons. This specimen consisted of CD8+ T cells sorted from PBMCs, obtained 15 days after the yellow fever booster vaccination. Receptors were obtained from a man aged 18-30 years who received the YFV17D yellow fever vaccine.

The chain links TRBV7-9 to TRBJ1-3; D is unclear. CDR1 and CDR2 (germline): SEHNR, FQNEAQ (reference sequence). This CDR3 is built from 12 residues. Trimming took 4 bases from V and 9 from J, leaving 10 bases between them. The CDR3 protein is CASSYRPGTIYF. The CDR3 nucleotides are TGTGCCAGCAGCTATCGACCGGGCACCATATATTTT.

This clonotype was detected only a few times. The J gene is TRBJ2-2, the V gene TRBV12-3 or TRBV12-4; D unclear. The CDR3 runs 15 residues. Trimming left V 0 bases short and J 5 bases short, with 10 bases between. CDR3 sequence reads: CASSLASAGTGELFF. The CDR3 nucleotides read TGTGCCAGCAGTTTAGCGTCTGCCGGGACCGGGGAGCTGTTTTTT.

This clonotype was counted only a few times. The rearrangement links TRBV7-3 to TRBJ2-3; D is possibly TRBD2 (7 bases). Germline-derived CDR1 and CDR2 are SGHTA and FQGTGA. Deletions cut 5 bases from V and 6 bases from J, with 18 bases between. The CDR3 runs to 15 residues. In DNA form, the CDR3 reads TGTGCCAGCAGCCCTAACGCGGGGGCTGGGGATACGCAGTATTTT. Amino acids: CASSPNAGAGDTQYF.

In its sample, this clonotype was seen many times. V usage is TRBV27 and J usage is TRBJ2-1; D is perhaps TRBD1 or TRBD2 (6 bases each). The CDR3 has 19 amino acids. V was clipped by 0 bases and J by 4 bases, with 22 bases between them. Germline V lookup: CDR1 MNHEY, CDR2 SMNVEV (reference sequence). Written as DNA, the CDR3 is TGTGCCAGCAGTTTATCGCCCTGGAGGGGGGCGGGCAGGTACAATGAGCAGTTCTTC. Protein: CASSLSPWRGAGRYNEQFF.

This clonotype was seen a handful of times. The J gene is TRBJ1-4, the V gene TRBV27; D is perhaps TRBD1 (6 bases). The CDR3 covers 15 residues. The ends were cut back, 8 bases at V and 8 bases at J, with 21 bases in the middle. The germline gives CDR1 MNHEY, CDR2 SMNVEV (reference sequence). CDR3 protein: CASGPGGRGVEKLFF. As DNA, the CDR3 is TGTGCCAGCGGCCCGGGTGGCAGGGGAGTCGAAAAACTGTTTTTT.

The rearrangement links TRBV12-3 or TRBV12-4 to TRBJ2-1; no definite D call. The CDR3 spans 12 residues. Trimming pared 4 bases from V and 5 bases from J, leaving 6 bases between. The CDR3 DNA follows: TGTGCCAGCAGTTCTGATGACAATGAGCAGTTCTTC. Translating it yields CASSSDDNEQFF.

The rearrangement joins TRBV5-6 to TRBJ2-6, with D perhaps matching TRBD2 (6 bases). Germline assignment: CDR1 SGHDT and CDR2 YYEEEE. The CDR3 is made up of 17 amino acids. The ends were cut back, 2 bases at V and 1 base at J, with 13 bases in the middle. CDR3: CASSLLEGRSGANVLTF. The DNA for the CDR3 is TGTGCCAGCAGCTTACTCGAAGGGAGGTCTGGGGCCAACGTCCTGACTTTC.

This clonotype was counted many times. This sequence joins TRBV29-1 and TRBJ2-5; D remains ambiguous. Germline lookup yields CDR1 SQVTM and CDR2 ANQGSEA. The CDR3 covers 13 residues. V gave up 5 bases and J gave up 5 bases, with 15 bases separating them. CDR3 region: CSVNTNNYETQYF. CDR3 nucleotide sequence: TGCAGCGTTAACACCAACAATTACGAGACCCAGTACTTC.

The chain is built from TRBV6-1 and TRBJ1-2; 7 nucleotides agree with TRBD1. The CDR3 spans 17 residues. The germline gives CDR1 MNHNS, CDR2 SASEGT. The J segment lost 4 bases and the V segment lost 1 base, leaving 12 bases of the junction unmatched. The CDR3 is CASSEDQTGKKIYGYTF. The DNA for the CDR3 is TGTGCCAGCAGTGAAGATCAGACAGGGAAAAAGATCTATGGCTACACCTTC.

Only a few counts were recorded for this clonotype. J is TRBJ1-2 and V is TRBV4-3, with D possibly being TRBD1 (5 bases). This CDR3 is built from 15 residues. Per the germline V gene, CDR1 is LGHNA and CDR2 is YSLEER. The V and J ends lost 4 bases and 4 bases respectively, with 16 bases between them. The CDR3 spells CASSPGGGAGYGYTF. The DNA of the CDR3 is TGCGCCAGCAGCCCCGGCGGCGGGGCCGGCTATGGCTACACCTTC.

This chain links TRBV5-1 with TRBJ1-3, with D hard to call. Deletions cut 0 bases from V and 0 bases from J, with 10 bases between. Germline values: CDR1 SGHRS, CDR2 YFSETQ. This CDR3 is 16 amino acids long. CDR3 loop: CASSLGTGNSGNTIYF. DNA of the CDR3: TGCGCCAGCAGCTTGGGTACGGGCAACTCTGGAAACACCATATATTTT.

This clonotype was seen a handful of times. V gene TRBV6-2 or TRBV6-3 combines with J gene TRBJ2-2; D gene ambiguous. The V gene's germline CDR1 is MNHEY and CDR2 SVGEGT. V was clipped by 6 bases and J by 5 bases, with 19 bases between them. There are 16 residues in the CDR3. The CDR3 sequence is CASSDERVPKTGELFF. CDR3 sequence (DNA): TGTGCCAGCAGCGACGAACGGGTCCCCAAAACCGGGGAGCTGTTTTTT.

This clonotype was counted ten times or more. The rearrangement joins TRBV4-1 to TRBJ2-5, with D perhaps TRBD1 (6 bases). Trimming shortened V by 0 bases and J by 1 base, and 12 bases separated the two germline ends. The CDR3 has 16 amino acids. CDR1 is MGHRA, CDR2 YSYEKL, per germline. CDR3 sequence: CASSQESQGLQETQYF. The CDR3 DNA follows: TGCGCCAGCAGCCAAGAGTCACAGGGTCTCCAAGAGACCCAGTACTTC.

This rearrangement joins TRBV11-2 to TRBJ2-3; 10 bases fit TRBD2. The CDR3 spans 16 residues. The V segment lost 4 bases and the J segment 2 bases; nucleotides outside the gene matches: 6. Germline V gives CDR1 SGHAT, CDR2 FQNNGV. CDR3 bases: TGTGCCAGCAGCTCCGTAGCGGGGGGAGACACAGATACGCAGTATTTT. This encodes CASSSVAGGDTDTQYF.

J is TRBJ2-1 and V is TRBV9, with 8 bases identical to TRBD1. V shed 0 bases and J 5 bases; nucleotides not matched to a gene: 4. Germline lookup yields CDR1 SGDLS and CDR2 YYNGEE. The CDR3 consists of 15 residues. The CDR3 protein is CASSVGTGFHNEQFF. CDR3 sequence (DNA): TGTGCCAGCAGCGTAGGGACAGGGTTCCACAATGAGCAGTTCTTC.

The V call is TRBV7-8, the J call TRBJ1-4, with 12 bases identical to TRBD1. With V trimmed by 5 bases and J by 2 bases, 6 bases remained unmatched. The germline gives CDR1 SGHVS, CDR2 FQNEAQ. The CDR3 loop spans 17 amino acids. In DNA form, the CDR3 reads TGTGCCAGCAGCCTCGGGACAGGGGGCACCACTAATGAAAAACTGTTTTTT. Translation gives CASSLGTGGTTNEKLFF. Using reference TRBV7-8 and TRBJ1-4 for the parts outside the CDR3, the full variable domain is GAGVSQSPRYKVAKRGQDVALRCDPISGHVSLFWYQQALGQGPEFLTYFQNEAQLDKSGLPSDRFFAERPEGSVSTLKIQRTQQEDSAVYLCASSLGTGGTTNEKLFFGSGTQLSVL.

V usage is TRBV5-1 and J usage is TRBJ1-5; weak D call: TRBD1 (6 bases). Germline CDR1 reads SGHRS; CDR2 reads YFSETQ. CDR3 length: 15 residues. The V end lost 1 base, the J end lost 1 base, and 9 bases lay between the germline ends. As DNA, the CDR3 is TGCGCCAGCAGCTTGACAGGGAGCAGCAATCAGCCCCAGCATTTT. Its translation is CASSLTGSSNQPQHF.

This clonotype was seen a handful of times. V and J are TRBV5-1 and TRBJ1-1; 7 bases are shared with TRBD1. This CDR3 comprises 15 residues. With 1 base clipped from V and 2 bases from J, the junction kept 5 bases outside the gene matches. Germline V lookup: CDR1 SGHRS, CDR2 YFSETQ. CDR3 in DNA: TGCGCCAGCAGCTTGACGGGACAGTCCAACACTGAAGCTTTCTTT. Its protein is CASSLTGQSNTEAFF.